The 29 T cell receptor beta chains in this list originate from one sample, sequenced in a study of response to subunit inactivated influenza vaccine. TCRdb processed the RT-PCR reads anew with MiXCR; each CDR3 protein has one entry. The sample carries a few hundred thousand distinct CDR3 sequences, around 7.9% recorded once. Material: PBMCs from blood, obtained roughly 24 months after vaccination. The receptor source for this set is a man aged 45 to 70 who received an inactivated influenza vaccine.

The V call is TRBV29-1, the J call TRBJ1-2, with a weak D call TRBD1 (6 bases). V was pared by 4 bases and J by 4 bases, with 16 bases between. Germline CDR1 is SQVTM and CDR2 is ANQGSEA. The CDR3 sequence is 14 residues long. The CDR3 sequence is CSVAKDSSFYGYTF. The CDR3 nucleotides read TGCAGCGTTGCAAAGGACAGCTCCTTCTATGGCTACACCTTC.

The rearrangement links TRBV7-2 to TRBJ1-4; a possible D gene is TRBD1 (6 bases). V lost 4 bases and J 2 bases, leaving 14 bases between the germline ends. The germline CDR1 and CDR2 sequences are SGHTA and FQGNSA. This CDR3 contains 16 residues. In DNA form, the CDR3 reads TGTGCCAGCAGCTCGCGGGCGGGGGCGACTAATGAAAAACTGTTTTTT. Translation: CASSSRAGATNEKLFF.

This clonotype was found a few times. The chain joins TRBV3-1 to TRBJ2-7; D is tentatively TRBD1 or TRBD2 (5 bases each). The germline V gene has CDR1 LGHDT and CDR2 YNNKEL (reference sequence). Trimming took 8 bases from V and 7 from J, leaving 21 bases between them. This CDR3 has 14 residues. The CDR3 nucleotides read TGTGCCAGCGGACCCCGGGGAGAGAAGGGGGAGCAGTACTTC. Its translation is CASGPRGEKGEQYF.

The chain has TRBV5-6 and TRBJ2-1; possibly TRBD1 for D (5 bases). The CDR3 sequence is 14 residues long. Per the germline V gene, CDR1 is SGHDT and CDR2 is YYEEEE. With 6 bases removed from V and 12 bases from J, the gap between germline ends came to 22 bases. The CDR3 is CASTLTHTDRGQFF. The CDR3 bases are TGTGCCAGCACCCTAACCCATACCGACAGAGGGCAGTTCTTC.

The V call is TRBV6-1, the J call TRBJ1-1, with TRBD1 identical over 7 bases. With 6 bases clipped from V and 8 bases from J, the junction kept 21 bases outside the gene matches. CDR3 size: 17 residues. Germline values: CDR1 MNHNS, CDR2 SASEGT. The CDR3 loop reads CASRGTERTLKPREAFF. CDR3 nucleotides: TGTGCCAGCAGGGGGACAGAGAGAACACTGAAGCCCCGAGAAGCTTTCTTT.

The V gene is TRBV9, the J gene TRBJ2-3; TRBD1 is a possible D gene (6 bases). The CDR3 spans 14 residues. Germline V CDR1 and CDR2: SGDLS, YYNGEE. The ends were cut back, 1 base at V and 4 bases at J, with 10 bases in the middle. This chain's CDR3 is CASSVTGRPDTQYF. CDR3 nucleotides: TGTGCCAGCAGCGTAACAGGGCGGCCAGATACGCAGTATTTT. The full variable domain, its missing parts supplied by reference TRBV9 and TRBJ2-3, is DSGVTQTPKHLITATGQRVTLRCSPRSGDLSVYWYQQSLDQGLQFLIQYYNGEERAKGNILERFSAQQFPDLHSELNLSSLELGDSALYFCASSVTGRPDTQYFGPGTRLTVL.

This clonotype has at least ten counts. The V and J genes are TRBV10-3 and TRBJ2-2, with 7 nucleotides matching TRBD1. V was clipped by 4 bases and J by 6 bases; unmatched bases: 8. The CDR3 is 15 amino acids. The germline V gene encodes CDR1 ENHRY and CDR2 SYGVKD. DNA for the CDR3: TGTGCCATCAGTGGGGACAGCGTCAGATCCGGGGAGCTGTTTTTT. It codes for CAISGDSVRSGELFF.

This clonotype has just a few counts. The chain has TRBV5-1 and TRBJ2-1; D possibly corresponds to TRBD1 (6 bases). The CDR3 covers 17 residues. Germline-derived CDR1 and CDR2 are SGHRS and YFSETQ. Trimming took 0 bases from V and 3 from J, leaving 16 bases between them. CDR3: CASSLVPSGHDYNEQFF. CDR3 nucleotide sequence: TGCGCCAGCAGCTTGGTTCCTTCGGGACACGACTACAATGAGCAGTTCTTC.

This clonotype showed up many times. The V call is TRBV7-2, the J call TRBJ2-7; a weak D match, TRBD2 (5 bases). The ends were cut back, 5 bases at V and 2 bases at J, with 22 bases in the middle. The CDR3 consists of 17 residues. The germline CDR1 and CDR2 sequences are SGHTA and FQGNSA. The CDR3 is CASSLKDHTGGPYEQYF. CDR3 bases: TGTGCCAGCAGCCTAAAAGACCATACTGGCGGGCCCTACGAGCAGTACTTC.

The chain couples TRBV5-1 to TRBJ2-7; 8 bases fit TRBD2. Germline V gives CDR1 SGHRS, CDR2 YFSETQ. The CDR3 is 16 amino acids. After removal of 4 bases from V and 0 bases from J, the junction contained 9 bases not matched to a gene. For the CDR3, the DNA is TGCGCCAGCAGCCTTAGTCCTAGCGGGTCCTCCTACGAGCAGTACTTC. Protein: CASSLSPSGSSYEQYF.

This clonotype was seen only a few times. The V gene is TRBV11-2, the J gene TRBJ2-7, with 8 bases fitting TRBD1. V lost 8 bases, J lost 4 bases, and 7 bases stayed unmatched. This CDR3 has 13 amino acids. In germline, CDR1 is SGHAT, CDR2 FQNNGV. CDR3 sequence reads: CASRGRGRYEQYF. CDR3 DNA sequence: TGTGCCAGCCGGGGCAGGGGGCGTTACGAGCAGTACTTC. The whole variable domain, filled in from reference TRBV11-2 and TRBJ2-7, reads EAGVAQSPRYKIIEKRQSVAFWCNPISGHATLYWYQQILGQGPKLLIQFQNNGVVDDSQLPKDRFSAERLKGVDSTLKIQPAKLEDSAVYLCASRGRGRYEQYFGPGTRLTVT.

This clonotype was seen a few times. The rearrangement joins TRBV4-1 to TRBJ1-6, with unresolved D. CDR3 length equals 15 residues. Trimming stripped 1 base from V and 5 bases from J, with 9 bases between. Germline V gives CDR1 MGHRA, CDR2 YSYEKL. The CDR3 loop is CASSQARFNNSPLHF. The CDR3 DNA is TGCGCCAGCAGCCAAGCCAGGTTCAATAATTCACCCCTCCACTTT.

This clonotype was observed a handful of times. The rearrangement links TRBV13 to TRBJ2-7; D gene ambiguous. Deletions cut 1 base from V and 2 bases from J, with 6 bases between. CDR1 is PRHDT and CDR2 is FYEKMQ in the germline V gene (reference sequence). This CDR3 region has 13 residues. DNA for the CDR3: TGTGCCAGCAGCTTAGTCTCCACCTACGAGCAGTACTTC. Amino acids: CASSLVSTYEQYF.

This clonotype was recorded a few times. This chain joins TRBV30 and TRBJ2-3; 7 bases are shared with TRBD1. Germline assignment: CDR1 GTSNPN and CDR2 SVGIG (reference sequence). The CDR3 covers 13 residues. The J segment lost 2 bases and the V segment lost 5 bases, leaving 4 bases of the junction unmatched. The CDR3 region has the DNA TGTGCCTGGTGGGACAGCTACACAGATACGCAGTATTTT. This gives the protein CAWWDSYTDTQYF.

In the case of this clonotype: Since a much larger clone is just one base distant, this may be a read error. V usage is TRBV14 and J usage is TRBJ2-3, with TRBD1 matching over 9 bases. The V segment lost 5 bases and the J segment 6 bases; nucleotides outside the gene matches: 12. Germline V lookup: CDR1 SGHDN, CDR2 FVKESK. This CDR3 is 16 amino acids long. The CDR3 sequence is CASSVLSGQGDDTQYF. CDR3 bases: TGTGCCAGCAGCGTACTCTCGGGACAGGGTGATGATACGCAGTATTTT.

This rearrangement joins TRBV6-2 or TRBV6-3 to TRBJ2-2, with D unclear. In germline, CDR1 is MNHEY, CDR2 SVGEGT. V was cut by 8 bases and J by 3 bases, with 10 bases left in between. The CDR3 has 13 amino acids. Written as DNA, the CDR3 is TGTGCCAGCCGCACTGGGCACACCGGGGAGCTGTTTTTT. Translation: CASRTGHTGELFF.

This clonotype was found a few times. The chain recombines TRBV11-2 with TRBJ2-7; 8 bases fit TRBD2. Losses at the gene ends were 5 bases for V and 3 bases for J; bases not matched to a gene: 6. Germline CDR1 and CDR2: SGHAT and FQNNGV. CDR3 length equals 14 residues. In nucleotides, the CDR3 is TGTGCCAGCAGCACCGGGGGGGGCATCTACGAGCAGTACTTC. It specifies CASSTGGGIYEQYF.

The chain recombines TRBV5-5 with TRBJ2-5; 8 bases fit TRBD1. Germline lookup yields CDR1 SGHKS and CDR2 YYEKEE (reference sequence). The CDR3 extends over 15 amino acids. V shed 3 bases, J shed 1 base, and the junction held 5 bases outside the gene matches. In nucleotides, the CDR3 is TGTGCCAGCAGCTATAGGACAGGGTCCCAAGAGACCCAGTACTTC. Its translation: CASSYRTGSQETQYF.

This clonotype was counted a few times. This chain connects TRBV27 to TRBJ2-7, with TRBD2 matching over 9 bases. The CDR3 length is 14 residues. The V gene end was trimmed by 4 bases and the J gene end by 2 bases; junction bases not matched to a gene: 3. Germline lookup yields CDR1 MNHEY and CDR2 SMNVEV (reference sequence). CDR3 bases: TGTGCCAGCAGTTACCTAGCGGGGCCCTACGAGCAGTACTTC. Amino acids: CASSYLAGPYEQYF.

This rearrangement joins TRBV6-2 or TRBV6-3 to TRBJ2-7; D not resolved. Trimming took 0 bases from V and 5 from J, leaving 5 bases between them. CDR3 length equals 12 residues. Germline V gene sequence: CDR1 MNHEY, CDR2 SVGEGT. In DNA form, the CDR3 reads TGTGCCAGCAGTTACTCCCCAAACGAGCAGTACTTC. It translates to CASSYSPNEQYF.

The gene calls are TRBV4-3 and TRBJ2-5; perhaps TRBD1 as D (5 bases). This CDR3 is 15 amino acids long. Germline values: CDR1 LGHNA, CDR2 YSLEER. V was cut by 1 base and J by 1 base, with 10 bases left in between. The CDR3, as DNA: TGCGCCAGCAGCCAAGGTACAGGCACCCAAGAGACCCAGTACTTC. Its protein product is CASSQGTGTQETQYF.

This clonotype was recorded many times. CDR3 sequence: CASSQEGTGRYNEQFF. CDR3 coding DNA: TGCGCCAGCAGCCAAGAGGGCACAGGGAGGTACAATGAGCAGTTCTTC. The V gene is TRBV4-3, the J gene TRBJ2-1, with D perhaps being TRBD1 or TRBD2 (6 bases each). V shed 0 bases and J shed 4 bases, with 13 bases lying between them. Looked up from germline, CDR1 is LGHNA and CDR2 is YSLEER. This CDR3 is built from 16 residues.

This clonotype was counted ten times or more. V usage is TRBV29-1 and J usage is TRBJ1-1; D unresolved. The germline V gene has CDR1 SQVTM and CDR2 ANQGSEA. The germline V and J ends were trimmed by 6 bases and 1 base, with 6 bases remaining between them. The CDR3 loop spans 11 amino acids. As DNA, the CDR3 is TGCAGCGTAGTGGCGAACACTGAAGCTTTCTTT. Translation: CSVVANTEAFF.

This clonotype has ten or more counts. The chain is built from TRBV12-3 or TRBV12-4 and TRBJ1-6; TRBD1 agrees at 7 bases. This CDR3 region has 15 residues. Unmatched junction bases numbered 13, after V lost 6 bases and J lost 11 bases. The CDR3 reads CASRLGTAVLAPLHF. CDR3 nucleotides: TGTGCCAGCAGACTTGGGACAGCTGTTCTAGCACCCCTCCACTTT.

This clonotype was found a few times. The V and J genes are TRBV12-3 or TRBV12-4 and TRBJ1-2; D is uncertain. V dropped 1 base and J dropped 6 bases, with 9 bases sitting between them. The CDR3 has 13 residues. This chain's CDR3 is CASSLGKGNGYTF. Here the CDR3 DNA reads TGTGCCAGCAGTTTAGGGAAAGGGAATGGCTACACCTTC.

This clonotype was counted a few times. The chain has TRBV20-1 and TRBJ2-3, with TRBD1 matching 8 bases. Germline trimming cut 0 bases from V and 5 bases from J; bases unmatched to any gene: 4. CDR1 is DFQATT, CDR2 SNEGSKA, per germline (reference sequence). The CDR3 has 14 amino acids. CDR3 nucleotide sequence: TGCAGTGCTAGAGATGACAGGGGTATAGATACGCAGTATTTT. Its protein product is CSARDDRGIDTQYF.

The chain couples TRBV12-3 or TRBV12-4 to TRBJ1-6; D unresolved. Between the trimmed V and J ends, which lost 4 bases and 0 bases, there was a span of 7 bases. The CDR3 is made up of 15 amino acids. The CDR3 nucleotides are TGTGCCAGCAGTTATCAAAGCTCCTATAATTCACCCCTCCACTTT. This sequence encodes CASSYQSSYNSPLHF.

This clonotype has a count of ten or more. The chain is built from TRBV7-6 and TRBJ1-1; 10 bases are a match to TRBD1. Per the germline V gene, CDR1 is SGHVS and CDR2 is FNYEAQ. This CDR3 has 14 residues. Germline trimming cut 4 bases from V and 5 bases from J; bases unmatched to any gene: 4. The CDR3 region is CASSSDRGRTEAFF. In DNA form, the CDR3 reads TGTGCCAGCAGCTCTGACAGGGGGCGAACTGAAGCTTTCTTT.

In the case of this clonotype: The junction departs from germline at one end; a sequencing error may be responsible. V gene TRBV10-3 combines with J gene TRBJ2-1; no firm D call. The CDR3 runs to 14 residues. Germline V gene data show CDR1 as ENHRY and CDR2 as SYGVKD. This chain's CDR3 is CALSESTRRNEQFF. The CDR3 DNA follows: TGTGCCCTCAGTGAGTCAACCAGACGTAATGAGCAGTTCTTC.